Each of the 12 T cell receptor beta chains below was sequenced from the same sample in a study of human T cells and chemical hapten exposure (dated by TCRdb to the early 2020s). This specimen's time point label, interpreted: pre-sensitization, week 0. What this sample's treatment or condition label stands for: therapeutic diphenylcyclopropenone sensitization with weekly scalp DPC. Receptor amplification or capture employed RACE. Sequencing was carried out with a NextSeq 500. TCRdb reprocessed the public reads (quality trimming at Q25 with fastp, clone calling with MiXCR) and kept in-frame beta chains. Here each entry gathers all rows of one CDR3 protein and keeps the most common genes and DNA. This sample gives about 260,000 distinct CDR3 sequences in total; about 8.1% of them show up just once. The top ten clones comprise 2% to 2.5% of the sample. The material was whole blood, obtained in connection with sensitization to the hapten diphenylcyclopropenone (DPC). The receptors were gathered from a woman aged 35 to 49 with alopecia areata. Some clones in this sample may be carry-over from other donors' samples.

This clonotype was seen many times. The rearrangement uses TRBV18 and TRBJ2-7; weak D call: TRBD1 (6 bases). The V and J ends lost 6 bases and 2 bases respectively, with 11 bases between them. This CDR3 region has 13 residues. Germline V gene lookup returns CDR1 KGHSH and CDR2 LQKENI. CDR3 loop: CASSQDRAYEQYF. CDR3 bases: TGTGCCAGCTCCCAGGACAGAGCCTACGAGCAGTACTTC.

J is TRBJ2-1 and V is TRBV24-1; D ambiguous. Trimming pared 3 bases from V and 10 bases from J, leaving 9 bases between. This CDR3 comprises 12 residues. Germline assignment: CDR1 KGHDR and CDR2 SFDVKD. CDR3 coding DNA: TGTGCCACCAGTGATCCAAACTCGGAGCAGTTCTTC. This codes for CATSDPNSEQFF.

This clonotype has a handful of counts. This sequence joins TRBV12-3 or TRBV12-4 and TRBJ1-2; TRBD1 aligns across 10 bases. The CDR3 is 15 residues long. J lost 4 bases, V lost 4 bases, and 6 bases had no gene match. CDR3 residues: CASSSGTGVFYGYTF. DNA of the CDR3: TGTGCCAGCAGTTCGGGGACAGGGGTATTCTATGGCTACACCTTC.

This sequence joins TRBV6-5 and TRBJ2-1; D remains ambiguous. V was shortened by 2 bases and J by 0 bases, with 11 bases between the two germline ends. The CDR3 contains 16 residues. Germline V lookup: CDR1 MNHEY, CDR2 SVGAGI. The CDR3 region has the DNA TGTGCCAGCAGTTACCCGTCAAAAAGCTCCTACAATGAGCAGTTCTTC. Protein: CASSYPSKSSYNEQFF.

This chain connects TRBV3-1 to TRBJ2-7; 8 bases match TRBD1. With 4 bases clipped from V and 4 bases from J, the junction kept 9 bases outside the gene matches. This CDR3 is 15 amino acids long. Germline lookup yields CDR1 LGHDT and CDR2 YNNKEL (reference sequence). The CDR3 loop reads CASSLGQGPVYEQYF. The CDR3 nucleotides read TGTGCCAGCAGCCTCGGACAGGGCCCGGTTTACGAGCAGTACTTC.

In its sample, this clonotype was seen many times. This chain uses TRBV5-1 with TRBJ1-1; D uncertain. The CDR3 is made up of 11 amino acids. Germline loops: CDR1 SGHRS, CDR2 YFSETQ. Trimming stripped 5 bases from V and 5 bases from J, with 7 bases between. CDR3 bases: TGCGCCAGCAGGGTGGAGACTGAAGCTTTCTTT. It yields the protein CASRVETEAFF.

This clonotype was counted at least ten times. This chain connects TRBV28 to TRBJ2-7, with unresolved D. Trimming removed 6 bases from V and 4 bases from J, with 10 bases in between. CDR1 and CDR2 (germline): MDHEN, SYDVKM. The CDR3 has 12 amino acids. CDR3 protein: CASSRAGYEQYF. The CDR3 nucleotides are TGTGCCAGCAGCCGTGCAGGTTACGAGCAGTACTTC.

This clonotype has at least ten counts. The chain links TRBV24-1 to TRBJ2-2; D uncertain. V lost 9 bases, J lost 0 bases, and 13 bases lay in between. The CDR3 contains 15 residues. Germline CDR1 is KGHDR and CDR2 is SFDVKD. The CDR3 DNA is TGTGCCACCGCAAGCGCTGCCGCGAACACCGGGGAGCTGTTTTTT. Amino acids: CATASAAANTGELFF.

The CDR3 DNA sequence: TGTGCCAGCAGCCTGGATGTAGGGTTCTCTAATGAAAAACTGTTTTTT. The encoded protein is CASSLDVGFSNEKLFF. V gene TRBV14 combines with J gene TRBJ1-4, with unresolved D. The germline CDR1 and CDR2 sequences are SGHDN and FVKESK. There are 16 residues in the CDR3. Between the trimmed V and J ends, which lost 4 bases and 3 bases, there was a span of 15 bases.

There are many counts of this clonotype. The chain employs TRBV24-1 and TRBJ1-5; D gene uncertain. CDR3 length equals 12 residues. Germline lookup yields CDR1 KGHDR and CDR2 SFDVKD. Trimming stripped 8 bases from V and 4 bases from J, with 8 bases between. This CDR3 reads CATNQNNQPQHF. CDR3 DNA sequence: TGTGCCACCAATCAGAATAATCAGCCCCAGCATTTT.

In its sample, this clonotype was seen many times. The chain couples TRBV4-1 to TRBJ2-3; no definite D call. Trimming removed 2 bases from V and 1 base from J, with 7 bases in between. CDR1 and CDR2 from the germline V gene are MGHRA and YSYEKL. This CDR3 is 14 amino acids long. The CDR3 reads CASSQPSGTDTQYF. CDR3 sequence (DNA): TGCGCCAGCAGCCAACCCAGTGGCACAGATACGCAGTATTTT.

A remark on this clonotype: A junction boundary mismatches the germline segment, possibly from a read error. The genes are TRBV29-1 and TRBJ2-6; 8 positions agree with TRBD2. Germline V gives CDR1 SQVTM, CDR2 ANQGSEA. CDR3 length: 15 residues. The CDR3 is CRVEAGEYGANVLTF. The CDR3 DNA sequence: TGCAGAGTTGAAGCGGGAGAGTACGGGGCCAACGTCCTGACTTTC.